This T cell receptor (beta chain) was retrieved from a study of cytomegalovirus exposure and HLA in healthy donors. Overall study results and limits: Across donors, sequencing depth was assumed by presence/absence analyses to be roughly uniform.

There were likely unrecorded immune exposures, though donors were nominally healthy when sampled. With 5 bases clipped from V and 0 bases from J, the junction kept 8 bases outside the gene matches. This CDR3 comprises 16 residues. The V gene's germline CDR1 is MNHEY and CDR2 SMNVEV (reference sequence). PCR used 60 Vbeta primers and 13 Jbeta primers. Study processing details: Around 11 million shared chains were among tens of millions of unique TCR beta chains counted in a later analysis. Sequenced by immunoSEQ multiplex PCR; TCRdb stores in-frame clones only, minus some. That table furnishes V, J and clone size, whereas the DNA furnished D and trimming. This sample has roughly 120,000 clones, with under 80% found just once. As for this clone: The antigen is undetermined.

The gene calls are TRBV27 and TRBJ1-1; 8 bases map to TRBD1. The sequenced material came from PBMCs. The clonotype was recovered from a woman aged 45-65 years in good health and CMV-seropositive. The CDR3 loop reads CASSLLGTGLNTEAFF. The CDR3 nucleotides are TGTGCCAGCAGTCTACTCGGGACAGGCTTGAACACTGAAGCTTTCTTT.